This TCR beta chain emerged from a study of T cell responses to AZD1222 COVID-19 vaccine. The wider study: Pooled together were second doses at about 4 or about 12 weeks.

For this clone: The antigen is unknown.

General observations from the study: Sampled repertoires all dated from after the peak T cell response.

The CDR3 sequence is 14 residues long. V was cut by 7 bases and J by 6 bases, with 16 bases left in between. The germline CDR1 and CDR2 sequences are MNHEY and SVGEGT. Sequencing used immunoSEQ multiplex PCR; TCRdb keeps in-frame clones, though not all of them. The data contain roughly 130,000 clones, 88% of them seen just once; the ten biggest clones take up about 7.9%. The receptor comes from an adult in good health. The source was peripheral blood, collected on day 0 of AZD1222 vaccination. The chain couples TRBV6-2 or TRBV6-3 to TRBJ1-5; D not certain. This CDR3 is CASTPRIGVQPQHF. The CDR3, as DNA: TGTGCCAGCACCCCGAGGATAGGAGTTCAGCCCCAGCATTTT.